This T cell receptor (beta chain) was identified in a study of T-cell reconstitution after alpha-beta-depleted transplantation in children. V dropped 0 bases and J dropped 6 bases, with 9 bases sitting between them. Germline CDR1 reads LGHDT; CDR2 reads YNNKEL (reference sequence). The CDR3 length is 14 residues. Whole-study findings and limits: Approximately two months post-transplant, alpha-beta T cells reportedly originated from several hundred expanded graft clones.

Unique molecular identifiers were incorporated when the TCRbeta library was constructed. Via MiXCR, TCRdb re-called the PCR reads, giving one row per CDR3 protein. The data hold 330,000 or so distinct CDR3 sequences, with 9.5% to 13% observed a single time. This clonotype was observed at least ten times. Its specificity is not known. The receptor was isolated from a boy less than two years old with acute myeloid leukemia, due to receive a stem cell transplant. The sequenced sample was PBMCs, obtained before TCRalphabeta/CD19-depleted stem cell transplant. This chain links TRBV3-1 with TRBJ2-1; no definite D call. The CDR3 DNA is TGTGCCAGCAGCCAAGATCTGTCCCCCAATGAGCAGTTCTTC. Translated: CASSQDLSPNEQFF.